Listed below are T cell receptor beta chains from one sample, sequenced in a study of response to subunit inactivated influenza vaccine. One entry per CDR3 protein, called by TCRdb with MiXCR from the RT-PCR reads. The sample has 750,000 to 850,000 distinct CDR3 sequences, approximately 17% seen once. This sample comprised PBMCs from blood, obtained 4 to 6 days after vaccination. The receptors derive from a man in his fifties who received an inactivated influenza vaccine. CDR3s include the opening cysteine and the closing phenylalanine or tryptophan. Each record gives: J gene, V gene, CDR3 protein.

J: TRBJ2-3; V: TRBV5-1; CDR3: CASSVSGTGFTDTQYF
J: TRBJ2-1; V: TRBV20-1; CDR3: CSARVINLGQFF
J: TRBJ2-7; V: TRBV2; CDR3: CANRQAASYEQYF
J: TRBJ2-1; V: TRBV29-1; CDR3: CSVGGGQGIYNEQFF
J: TRBJ2-5; V: TRBV28; CDR3: CASSLTRGLETQYF
J: TRBJ2-3; V: TRBV2; CDR3: CASRAGVSSTDTQYF
J: TRBJ1-6; V: TRBV20-1; CDR3: CSARDRTGQQSPLHF
J: TRBJ2-5; V: TRBV5-1; CDR3: CASSLVSGRRETQYF
J: TRBJ2-7; V: TRBV27; CDR3: CAKTGGSGLAGDRVYEQYF
J: TRBJ1-2; V: TRBV27; CDR3: CASSDSPGQGPYGYTF
J: TRBJ1-2; V: TRBV29-1; CDR3: CSVEGDLNYGYTF
J: TRBJ2-1; V: TRBV7-2; CDR3: CASSERDRARDEQFF
J: TRBJ2-7; V: TRBV11-2; CDR3: CASSLVASATSIVYEQYF
J: TRBJ1-2; V: TRBV29-1; CDR3: CSVVGPGFTNYGYTF
J: TRBJ2-7; V: TRBV9; CDR3: CASSFGQGSREQYF
J: TRBJ2-7; V: TRBV29-1; CDR3: CSVVARYEQYF
J: TRBJ2-1; V: TRBV12-3/TRBV12-4; CDR3: CASTRELKSEQFF
J: TRBJ2-1; V: TRBV5-4; CDR3: CASSLGASGVYEQFF
J: TRBJ1-2; V: TRBV7-9; CDR3: CASSPPTVNYGYTF
J: TRBJ2-5; V: TRBV25-1; CDR3: CASRDRKETQYF
J: TRBJ2-7; V: TRBV12-3/TRBV12-4; CDR3: CASLSGGFPTEQYF
J: TRBJ2-7; V: TRBV25-1; CDR3: CASTPGGPYEQYF
J: TRBJ2-7; V: TRBV28; CDR3: CASESTDRYTYEQYF
J: TRBJ2-3; V: TRBV20-1; CDR3: CSAKGWPGTDTQYF
J: TRBJ2-5; V: TRBV10-2; CDR3: CASSDNRGARETQYF
J: TRBJ2-5; V: TRBV21-1; CDR3: CASSICFKETQYF
J: TRBJ2-5; V: TRBV6-2/TRBV6-3; CDR3: CASSPGRRQGETQYF
J: TRBJ2-6; V: TRBV20-1; CDR3: CSAPPGGANVLTF
J: TRBJ1-5; V: TRBV29-1; CDR3: CSVEENQGQPQHF
J: TRBJ1-2; V: TRBV6-5; CDR3: CASSYQGDGYTF
J: TRBJ2-7; V: TRBV27; CDR3: CASSHGQGAGQSYEQYF
J: TRBJ2-5; V: TRBV6-1; CDR3: CASSESGTVFETQYF
J: TRBJ2-7; V: TRBV7-9; CDR3: CASSFFPLTIKGEQYF
J: TRBJ2-7; V: TRBV29-1; CDR3: CSVIRTSGSDEQYF